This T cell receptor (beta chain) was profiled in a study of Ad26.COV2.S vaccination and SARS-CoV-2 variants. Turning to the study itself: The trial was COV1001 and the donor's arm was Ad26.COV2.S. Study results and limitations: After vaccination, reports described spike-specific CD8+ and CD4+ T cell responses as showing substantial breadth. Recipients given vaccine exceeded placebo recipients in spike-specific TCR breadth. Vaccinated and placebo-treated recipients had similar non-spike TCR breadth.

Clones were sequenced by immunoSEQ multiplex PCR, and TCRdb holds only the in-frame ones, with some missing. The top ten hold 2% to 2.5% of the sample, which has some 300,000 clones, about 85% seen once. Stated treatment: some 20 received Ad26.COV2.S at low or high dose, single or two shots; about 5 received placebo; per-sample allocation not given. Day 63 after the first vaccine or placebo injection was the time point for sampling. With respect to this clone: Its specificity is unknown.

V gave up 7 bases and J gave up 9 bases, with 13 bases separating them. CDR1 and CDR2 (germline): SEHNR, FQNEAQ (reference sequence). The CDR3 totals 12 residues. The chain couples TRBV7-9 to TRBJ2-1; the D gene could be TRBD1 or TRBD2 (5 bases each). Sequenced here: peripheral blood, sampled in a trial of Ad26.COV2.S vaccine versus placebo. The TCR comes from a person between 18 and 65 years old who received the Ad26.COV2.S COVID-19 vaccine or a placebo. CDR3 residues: CASIPRGGEQFF. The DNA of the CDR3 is TGTGCCAGCATACCTCGGGGCGGTGAGCAGTTCTTC.